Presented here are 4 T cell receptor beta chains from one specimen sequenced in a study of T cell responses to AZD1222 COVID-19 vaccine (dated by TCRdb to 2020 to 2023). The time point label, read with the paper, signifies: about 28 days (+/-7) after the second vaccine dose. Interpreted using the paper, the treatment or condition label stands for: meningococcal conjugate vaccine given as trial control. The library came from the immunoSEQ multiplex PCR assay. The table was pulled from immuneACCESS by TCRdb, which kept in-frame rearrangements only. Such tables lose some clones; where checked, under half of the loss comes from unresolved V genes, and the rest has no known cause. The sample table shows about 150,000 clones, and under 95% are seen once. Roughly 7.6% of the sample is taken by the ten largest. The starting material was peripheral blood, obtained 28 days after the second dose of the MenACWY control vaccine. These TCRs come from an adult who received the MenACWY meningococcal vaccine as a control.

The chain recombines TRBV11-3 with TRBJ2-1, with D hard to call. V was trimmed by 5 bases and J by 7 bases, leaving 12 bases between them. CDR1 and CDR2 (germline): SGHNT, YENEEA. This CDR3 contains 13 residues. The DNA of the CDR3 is TGTGCCAGCAGCCGCAAGGGCCCGAATGAGCAGTTCTTC. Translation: CASSRKGPNEQFF.

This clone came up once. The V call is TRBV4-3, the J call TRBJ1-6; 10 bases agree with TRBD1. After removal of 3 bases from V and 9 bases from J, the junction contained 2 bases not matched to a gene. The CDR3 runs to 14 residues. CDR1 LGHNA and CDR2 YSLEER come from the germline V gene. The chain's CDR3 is CASSQTGGPSPLHF. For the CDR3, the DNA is TGCGCCAGCAGCCAGACAGGGGGCCCTTCACCCCTCCACTTT.

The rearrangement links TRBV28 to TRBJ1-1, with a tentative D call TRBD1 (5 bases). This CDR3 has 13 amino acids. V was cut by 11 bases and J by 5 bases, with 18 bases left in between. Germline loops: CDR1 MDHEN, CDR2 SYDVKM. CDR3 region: CALSPPGETEAFF. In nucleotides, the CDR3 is TGTGCCCTCAGCCCGCCGGGGGAAACTGAAGCTTTCTTT.

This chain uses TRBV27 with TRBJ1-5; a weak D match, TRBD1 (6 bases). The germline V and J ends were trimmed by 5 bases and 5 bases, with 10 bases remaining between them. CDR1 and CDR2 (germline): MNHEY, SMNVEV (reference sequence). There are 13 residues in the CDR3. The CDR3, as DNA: TGTGCCAGCAGTGGACAGAGGGATCAGCCCCAGCATTTT. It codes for CASSGQRDQPQHF.